This T cell receptor beta chain was captured in a study of blood T cell repertoires in COVID-19. Study in general: Donors in the United States, Italy and Spain gave samples during acute or convalescent COVID-19.

Germline V gene sequence: CDR1 SGHTA, CDR2 FQGTGA. Trimming cost V 4 bases and J 7 bases, with 11 bases left between them. CDR3 length: 14 amino acids. Original processing methods: Cell counts per sample came from amplifying reference gene primers. TCRdb's table, derived via immunoSEQ multiplex PCR, lists solely in-frame clones and lacks some. D and trimming were read from the DNA, whereas the V and J calls and clone size are those reported in that table. The table lists approximately 360,000 clones, around 89% of them singletons. The sequencing input was peripheral blood. The chain employs TRBV7-3 and TRBJ1-6; tentative D call: TRBD1 (5 bases). The clonotype originates from a man aged 40-55 years with acute or convalescent COVID-19. The CDR3 is CASSSAGPNSPLHF. In nucleotides, the CDR3 is TGTGCCAGCAGCTCCGCGGGACCCAATTCACCCCTCCACTTT. The full variable domain, in which reference TRBV7-3 and TRBJ1-6 provide the parts outside the CDR3, is GAGVSQTPSNKVTEKGKYVELRCDPISGHTALYWYRQSLGQGPEFLIYFQGTGAADDSGLPNDRFFAVRPEGSVSTLKIQRTERGDSAVYLCASSSAGPNSPLHFGNGTRLTVT.